Listed below are T cell receptor beta chains from one sample, sequenced in a study of OX40 agonist ivuxolimab in advanced cancers. TCRdb's table, derived via immunoSEQ multiplex PCR, lists solely in-frame clones and lacks some. The data hold tens of thousands of clones, with 65% to 90% observed a single time. The source material was CD4+ or CD8+ T cells sorted from blood, sampled in a trial of the OX40 agonist ivuxolimab. The source of these receptors is an adult with an advanced solid tumor such as melanoma, head and neck, liver or kidney cancer. Each CDR3 is given without its conserved first and last residue.

TRBV6-6	11	ASRRQLNTEAF
TRBV5-4	16	ASSLVGPGTANTGELF
TRBV4-1	14	ASSQGVDRYNQPQH
TRBV5-4	15	ASRPGQGTSNTGELF
TRBV28	11	ASSLSSAYEQY
TRBV6-1	11	ASKGQGHYEQY
TRBV7-6	13	ASSFGLSLAGAQY
TRBV11-2	16	ASSSPLGTSGSAYEQY
TRBV2	15	ASSEDWDRASNYGYT
TRBV11-2	13	ASSSQGRSNTEAF